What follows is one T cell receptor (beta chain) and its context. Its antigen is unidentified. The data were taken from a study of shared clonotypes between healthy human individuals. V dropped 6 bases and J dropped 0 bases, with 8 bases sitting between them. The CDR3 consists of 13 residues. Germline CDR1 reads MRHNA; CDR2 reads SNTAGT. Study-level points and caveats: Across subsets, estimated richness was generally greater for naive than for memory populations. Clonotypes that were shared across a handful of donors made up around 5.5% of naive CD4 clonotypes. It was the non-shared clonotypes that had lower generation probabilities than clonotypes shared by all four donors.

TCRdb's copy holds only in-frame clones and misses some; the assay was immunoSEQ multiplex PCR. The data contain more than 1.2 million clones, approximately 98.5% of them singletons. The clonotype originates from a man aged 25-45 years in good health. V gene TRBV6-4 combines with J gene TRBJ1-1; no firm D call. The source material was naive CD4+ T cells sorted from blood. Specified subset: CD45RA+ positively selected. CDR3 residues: CASSTEMNTEAFF. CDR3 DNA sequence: TGTGCCAGCAGCACCGAAATGAACACTGAAGCTTTCTTT.